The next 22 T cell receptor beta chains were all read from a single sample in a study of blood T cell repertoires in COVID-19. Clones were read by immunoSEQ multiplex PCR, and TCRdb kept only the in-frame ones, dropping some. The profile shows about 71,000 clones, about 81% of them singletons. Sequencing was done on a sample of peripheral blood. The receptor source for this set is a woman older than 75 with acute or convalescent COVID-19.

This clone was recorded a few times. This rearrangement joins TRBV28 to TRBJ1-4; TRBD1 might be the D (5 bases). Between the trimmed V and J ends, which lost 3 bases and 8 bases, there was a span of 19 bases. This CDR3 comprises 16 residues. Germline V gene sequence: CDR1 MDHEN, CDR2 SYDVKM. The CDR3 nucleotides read TGTGCCAGCAGTTTTGGAATCCGGCAGGGTGGCGAAAAACTGTTTTTT. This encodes CASSFGIRQGGEKLFF.

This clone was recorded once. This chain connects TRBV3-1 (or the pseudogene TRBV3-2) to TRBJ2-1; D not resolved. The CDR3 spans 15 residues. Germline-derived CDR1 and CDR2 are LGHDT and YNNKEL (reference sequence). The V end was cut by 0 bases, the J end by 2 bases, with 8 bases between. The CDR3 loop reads CASSQDLVTYNEQFF. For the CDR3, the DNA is TGTGCCAGCAGCCAAGACCTAGTGACCTACAATGAGCAGTTCTTC.

CDR3 coding DNA: TGTGCCAGCAGCCAGGTAGGGAACACTGAAGCTTTCTTT. This sequence encodes CASSQVGNTEAFF. The chain uses TRBV13 and TRBJ1-1; no clear D gene. The germline V gene encodes CDR1 PRHDT and CDR2 FYEKMQ (reference sequence). Between the trimmed V and J ends, which lost 5 bases and 1 base, there was a span of 8 bases. The CDR3 sequence is 13 residues long.

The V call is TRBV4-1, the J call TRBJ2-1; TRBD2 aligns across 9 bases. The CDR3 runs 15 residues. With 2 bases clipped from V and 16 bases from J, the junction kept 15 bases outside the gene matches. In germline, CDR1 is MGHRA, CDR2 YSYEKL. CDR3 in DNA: TGCGCCAGCAGCCAACCTCGGACAGATCCGGGACTAGCATTCTTC. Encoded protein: CASSQPRTDPGLAFF.

CDR3 sequence: CATSRPGLAGASSYEQYF. The CDR3 nucleotides read TGTGCCACCAGCAGACCGGGACTAGCGGGCGCAAGCTCCTACGAGCAGTACTTC. The chain links TRBV15 to TRBJ2-7; 12 bases line up with TRBD2. Per the germline V gene, CDR1 is LNHNV and CDR2 is YYDKDF (reference sequence). The CDR3 has 18 residues. Losses at the gene ends were 2 bases for V and 0 bases for J; bases not matched to a gene: 8.

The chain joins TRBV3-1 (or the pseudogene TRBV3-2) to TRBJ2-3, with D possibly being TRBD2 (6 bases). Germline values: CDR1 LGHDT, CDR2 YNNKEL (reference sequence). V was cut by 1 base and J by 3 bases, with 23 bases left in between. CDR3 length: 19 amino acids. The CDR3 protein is CASSQGPPNPTGGTDTQYF. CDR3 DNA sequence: TGTGCCAGCAGCCAAGGACCGCCGAACCCTACCGGGGGAACAGATACGCAGTATTTT.

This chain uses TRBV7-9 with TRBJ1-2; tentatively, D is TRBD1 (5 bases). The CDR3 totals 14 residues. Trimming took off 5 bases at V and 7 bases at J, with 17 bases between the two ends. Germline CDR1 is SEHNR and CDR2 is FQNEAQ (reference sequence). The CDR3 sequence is CASSPGQGLGGYTF. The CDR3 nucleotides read TGTGCCAGCAGCCCAGGACAAGGCCTCGGTGGCTACACCTTC. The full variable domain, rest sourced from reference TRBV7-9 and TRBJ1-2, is DTGVSQNPRHKITKRGQNVTFRCDPISEHNRLYWYRQTLGQGPEFLTYFQNEAQLEKSRLLSDRFSAERPKGSFSTLEIQRTEQGDSAMYLCASSPGQGLGGYTFGSGTRLTVV.

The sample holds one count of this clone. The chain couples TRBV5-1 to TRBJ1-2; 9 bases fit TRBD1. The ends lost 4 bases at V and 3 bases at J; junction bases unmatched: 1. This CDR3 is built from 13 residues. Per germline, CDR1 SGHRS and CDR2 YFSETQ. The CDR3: CASSHRGHYGYTF. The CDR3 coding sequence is TGCGCCAGCAGCCACAGGGGGCACTATGGCTACACCTTC.

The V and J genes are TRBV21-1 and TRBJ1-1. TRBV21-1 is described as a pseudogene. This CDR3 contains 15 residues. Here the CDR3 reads CASREGCGAHTEAFF. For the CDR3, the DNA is TGTGCCAGCAGAGAGGGGTGCGGGGCTCACACTGAAGCTTTCTTT.

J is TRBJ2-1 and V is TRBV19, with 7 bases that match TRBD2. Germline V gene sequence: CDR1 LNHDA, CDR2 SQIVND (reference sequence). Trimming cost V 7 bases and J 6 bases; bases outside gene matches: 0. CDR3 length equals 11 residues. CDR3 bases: TGTGCCAGTACGGGGGGCAATGAGCAGTTCTTC. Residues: CASTGGNEQFF. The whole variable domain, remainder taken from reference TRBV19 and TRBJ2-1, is DGGITQSPKYLFRKEGQNVTLSCEQNLNHDAMYWYRQDPGQGLRLIYYSQIVNDFQKGDIAEGYSVSREKKESFPLTVTSAQKNPTAFYLCASTGGNEQFFGPGTRLTVL.

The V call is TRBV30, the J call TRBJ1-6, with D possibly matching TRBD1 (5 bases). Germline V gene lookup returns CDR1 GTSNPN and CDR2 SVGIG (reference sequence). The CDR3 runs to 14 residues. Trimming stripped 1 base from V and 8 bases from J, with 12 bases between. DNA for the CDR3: TGTGCCTGGAGTGCAGGTGGGGGGGATTCACCCCTCCACTTT. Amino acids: CAWSAGGGDSPLHF.

DNA of the CDR3: TGTGCCACTATGACGAGCGGGCGGAACTATGGCTACACCTTC. Encoded protein: CATMTSGRNYGYTF. The V call is TRBV6-5, the J call TRBJ1-2, with D unresolved. Looked up from germline, CDR1 is MNHEY and CDR2 is SVGAGI. V was trimmed by 10 bases and J by 2 bases, leaving 17 bases between them. The CDR3 loop spans 14 amino acids.

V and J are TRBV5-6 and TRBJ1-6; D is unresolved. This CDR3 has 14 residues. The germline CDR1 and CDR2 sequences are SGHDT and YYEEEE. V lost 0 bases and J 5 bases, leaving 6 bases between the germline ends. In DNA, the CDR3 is TGTGCCAGCAGCTTGGATGTTAATAATTCACCCCTCCACTTT. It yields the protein CASSLDVNNSPLHF. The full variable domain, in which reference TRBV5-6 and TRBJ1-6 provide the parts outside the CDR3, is DAGVTQSPTHLIKTRGQQVTLRCSPKSGHDTVSWYQQALGQGPQFIFQYYEEEERQRGNFPDRFSGHQFPNYSSELNVNALLLGDSALYLCASSLDVNNSPLHFGNGTRLTVT.

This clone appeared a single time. CDR3 DNA sequence: TGTGCCAGCGCCCAGGACAGGGCTGATGAGACCCAGTACTTC. Its protein product is CASAQDRADETQYF. J is TRBJ2-5 and V is TRBV6-5; 8 bases map to TRBD1. There are 14 residues in the CDR3. The junction had 10 bases not matched to a gene; V was cut back by 8 bases and J by 5 bases. Looked up from germline, CDR1 is MNHEY and CDR2 is SVGAGI.

CDR3 loop: CASSQTSVSYNEQFF. CDR3 DNA: TGTGCCAGCAGCCAAACTAGCGTATCCTACAATGAGCAGTTCTTC. V usage is TRBV7-6 and J usage is TRBJ2-1; 7 nucleotides agree with TRBD2. CDR3 length: 15 residues. The trim removed 5 bases at V and 1 base at J, leaving 5 bases unmatched. From germline, CDR1 is SGHVS and CDR2 FNYEAQ.

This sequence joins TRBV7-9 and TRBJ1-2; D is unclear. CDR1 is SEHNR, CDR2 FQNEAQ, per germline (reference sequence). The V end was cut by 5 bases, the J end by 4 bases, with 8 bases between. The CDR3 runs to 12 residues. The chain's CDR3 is CASSPRLYGYTF. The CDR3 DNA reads TGTGCCAGCAGCCCACGACTCTATGGCTACACCTTC.

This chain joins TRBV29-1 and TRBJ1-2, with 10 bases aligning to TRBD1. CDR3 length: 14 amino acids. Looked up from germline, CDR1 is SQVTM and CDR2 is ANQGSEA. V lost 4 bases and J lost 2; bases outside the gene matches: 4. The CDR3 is CSVAPGQGNYGYTF. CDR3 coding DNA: TGCAGCGTTGCGCCGGGACAGGGGAACTATGGCTACACCTTC.

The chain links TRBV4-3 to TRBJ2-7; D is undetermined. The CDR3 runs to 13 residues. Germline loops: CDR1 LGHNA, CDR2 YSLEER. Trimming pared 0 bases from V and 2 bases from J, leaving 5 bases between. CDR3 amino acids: CASSQDLPYEQYF. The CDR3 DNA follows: TGCGCCAGCAGCCAAGATCTACCCTACGAGCAGTACTTC.

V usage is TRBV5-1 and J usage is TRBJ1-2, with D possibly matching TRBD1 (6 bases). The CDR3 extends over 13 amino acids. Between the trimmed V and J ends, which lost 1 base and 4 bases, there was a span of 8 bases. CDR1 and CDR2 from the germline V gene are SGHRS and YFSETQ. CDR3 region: CASSLTGPYGYTF. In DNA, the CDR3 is TGCGCCAGCAGCTTGACAGGGCCCTATGGCTACACCTTC. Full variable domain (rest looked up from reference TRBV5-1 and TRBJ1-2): KAGVTQTPRYLIKTRGQQVTLSCSPISGHRSVSWYQQTPGQGLQFLFEYFSETQRNKGNFPGRFSGRQFSNSRSEMNVSTLELGDSALYLCASSLTGPYGYTFGSGTRLTVV.

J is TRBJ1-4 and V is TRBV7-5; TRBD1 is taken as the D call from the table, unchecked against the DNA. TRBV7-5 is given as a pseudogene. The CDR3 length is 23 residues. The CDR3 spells CVRSTADSRLSQFDGLANEKLFF. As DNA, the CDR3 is TGTGTCAGAAGCACTGCGGACAGCCGCCTTAGTCAATTCGACGGATTGGCGAATGAAAAACTGTTTTTT.

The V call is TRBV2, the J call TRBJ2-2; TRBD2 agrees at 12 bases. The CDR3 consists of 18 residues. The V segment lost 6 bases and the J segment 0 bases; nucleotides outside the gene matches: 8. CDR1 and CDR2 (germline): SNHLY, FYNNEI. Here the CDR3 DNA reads TGTGCCAGCAGCGGGCTAGCGGGAGGGCCAGCGAACACCGGGGAGCTGTTTTTT. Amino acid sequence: CASSGLAGGPANTGELFF.

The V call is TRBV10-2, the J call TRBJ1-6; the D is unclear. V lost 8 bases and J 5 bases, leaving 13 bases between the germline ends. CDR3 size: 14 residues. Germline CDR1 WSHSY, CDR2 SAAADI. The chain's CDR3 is CASGRGPNNSPLHF. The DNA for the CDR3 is TGCGCCAGCGGCCGCGGGCCAAATAATTCACCCCTCCACTTT.